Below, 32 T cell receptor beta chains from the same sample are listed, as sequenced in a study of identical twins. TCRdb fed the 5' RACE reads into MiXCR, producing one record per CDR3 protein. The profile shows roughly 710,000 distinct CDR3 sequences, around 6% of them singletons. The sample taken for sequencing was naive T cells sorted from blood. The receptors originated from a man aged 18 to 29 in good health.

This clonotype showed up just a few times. The CDR3 nucleotides read TGTGCCAGCAGCTTGGCGGAGTGGAATACCAATGAGCAGTTCTTC. The encoded protein is CASSLAEWNTNEQFF. This sequence joins TRBV5-5 and TRBJ2-1; no firm D call. The germline gives CDR1 SGHKS, CDR2 YYEKEE (reference sequence). This CDR3 has 15 residues. Trimming took off 0 bases at V and 6 bases at J, with 13 bases between the two ends.

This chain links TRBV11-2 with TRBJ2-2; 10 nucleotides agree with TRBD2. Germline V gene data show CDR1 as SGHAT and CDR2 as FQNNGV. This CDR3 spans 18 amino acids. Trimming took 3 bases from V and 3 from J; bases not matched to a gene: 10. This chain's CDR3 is CASSFVEREGLDTGELFF. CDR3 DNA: TGTGCCAGCAGCTTCGTCGAGCGGGAGGGTTTAGACACCGGGGAGCTGTTTTTT. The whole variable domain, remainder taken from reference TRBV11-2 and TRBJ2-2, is EAGVAQSPRYKIIEKRQSVAFWCNPISGHATLYWYQQILGQGPKLLIQFQNNGVVDDSQLPKDRFSAERLKGVDSTLKIQPAKLEDSAVYLCASSFVEREGLDTGELFFGEGSRLTVL.

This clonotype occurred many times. The CDR3 DNA reads as TGTGCCAGCAGCTTAGACGGTTTAGGTGGGGCCAAAGAGCAGTACTTC. Its protein product is CASSLDGLGGAKEQYF. This sequence joins TRBV7-6 and TRBJ2-7, with TRBD1 as a possible D gene (5 bases). CDR1 and CDR2 from the germline V gene are SGHVS and FNYEAQ. Trimming stripped 1 base from V and 7 bases from J, with 20 bases between. The CDR3 sequence is 16 residues long.

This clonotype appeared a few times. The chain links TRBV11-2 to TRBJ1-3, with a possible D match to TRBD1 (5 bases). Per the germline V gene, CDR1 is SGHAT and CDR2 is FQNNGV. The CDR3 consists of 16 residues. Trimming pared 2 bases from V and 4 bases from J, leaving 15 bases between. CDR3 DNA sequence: TGTGCCAGCAGCTTATGGCCGACAGAGTGGGGAAACACCATATATTTT. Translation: CASSLWPTEWGNTIYF. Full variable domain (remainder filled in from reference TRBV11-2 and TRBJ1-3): EAGVAQSPRYKIIEKRQSVAFWCNPISGHATLYWYQQILGQGPKLLIQFQNNGVVDDSQLPKDRFSAERLKGVDSTLKIQPAKLEDSAVYLCASSLWPTEWGNTIYFGEGSWLTVV.

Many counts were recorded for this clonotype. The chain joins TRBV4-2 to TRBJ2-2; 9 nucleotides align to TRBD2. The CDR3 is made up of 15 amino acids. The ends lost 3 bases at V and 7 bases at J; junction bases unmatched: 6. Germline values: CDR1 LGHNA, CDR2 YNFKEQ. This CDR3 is CASSQDSGSGGELFF. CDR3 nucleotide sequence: TGTGCCAGCAGCCAGGATAGCGGGAGTGGCGGGGAGCTGTTTTTT.

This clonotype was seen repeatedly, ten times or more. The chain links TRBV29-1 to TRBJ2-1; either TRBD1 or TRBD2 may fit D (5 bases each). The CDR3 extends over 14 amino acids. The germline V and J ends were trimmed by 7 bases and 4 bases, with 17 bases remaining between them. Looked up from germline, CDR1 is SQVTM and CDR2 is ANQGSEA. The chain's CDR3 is CSGRSISGYNEQFF. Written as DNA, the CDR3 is TGCAGCGGGAGGAGTATCTCAGGGTACAATGAGCAGTTCTTC.

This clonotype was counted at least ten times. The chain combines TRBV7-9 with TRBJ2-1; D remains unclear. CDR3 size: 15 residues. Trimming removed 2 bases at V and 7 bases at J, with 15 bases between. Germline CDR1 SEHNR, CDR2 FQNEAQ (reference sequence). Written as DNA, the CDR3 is TGTGCCAGCAGCTTATCATCCGTGGGCGTTAATGAGCAGTTCTTC. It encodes CASSLSSVGVNEQFF.

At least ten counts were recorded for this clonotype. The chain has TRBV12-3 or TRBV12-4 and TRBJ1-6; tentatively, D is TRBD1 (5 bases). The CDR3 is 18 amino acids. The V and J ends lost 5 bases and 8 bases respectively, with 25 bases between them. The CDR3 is CASSPEGTSKGLDSPLHF. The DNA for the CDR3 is TGTGCCAGCAGTCCAGAGGGGACTTCTAAAGGGCTTGATTCACCCCTCCACTTT.

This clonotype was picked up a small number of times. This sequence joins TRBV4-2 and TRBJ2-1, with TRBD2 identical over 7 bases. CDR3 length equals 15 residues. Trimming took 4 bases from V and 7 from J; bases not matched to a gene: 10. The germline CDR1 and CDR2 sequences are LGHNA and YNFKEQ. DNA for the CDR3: TGTGCCAGCAGCCGCGCCCGGGCTAGCGGTAATGAGCAGTTCTTC. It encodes CASSRARASGNEQFF.

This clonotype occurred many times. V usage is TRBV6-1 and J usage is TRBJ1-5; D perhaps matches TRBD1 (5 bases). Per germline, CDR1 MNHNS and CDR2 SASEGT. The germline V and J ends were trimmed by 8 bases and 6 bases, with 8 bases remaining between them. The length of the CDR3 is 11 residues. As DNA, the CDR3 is TGTGCCAGCCTCCAGGGTCAGCCCCAGCATTTT. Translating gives CASLQGQPQHF.

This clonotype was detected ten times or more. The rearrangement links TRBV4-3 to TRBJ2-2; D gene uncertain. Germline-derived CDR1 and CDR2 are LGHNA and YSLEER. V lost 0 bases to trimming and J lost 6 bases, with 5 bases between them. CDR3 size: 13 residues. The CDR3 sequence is CASSQDRPGELFF. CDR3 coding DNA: TGCGCCAGCAGCCAAGACAGGCCCGGGGAGCTGTTTTTT.

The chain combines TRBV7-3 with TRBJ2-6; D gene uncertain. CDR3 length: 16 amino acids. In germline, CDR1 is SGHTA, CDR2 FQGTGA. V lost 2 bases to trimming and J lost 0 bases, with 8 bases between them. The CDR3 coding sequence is TGTGCCAGCAGCTTAGCCCTCAGCTCTGGGGCCAACGTCCTGACTTTC. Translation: CASSLALSSGANVLTF.

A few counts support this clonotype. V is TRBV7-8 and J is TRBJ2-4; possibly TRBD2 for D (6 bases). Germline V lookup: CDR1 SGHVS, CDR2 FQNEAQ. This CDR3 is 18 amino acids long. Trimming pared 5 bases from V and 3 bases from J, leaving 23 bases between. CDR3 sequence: CASSPGVALQWGKNIQYF. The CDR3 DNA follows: TGTGCCAGCAGCCCGGGAGTGGCACTTCAATGGGGCAAAAACATTCAGTACTTC.

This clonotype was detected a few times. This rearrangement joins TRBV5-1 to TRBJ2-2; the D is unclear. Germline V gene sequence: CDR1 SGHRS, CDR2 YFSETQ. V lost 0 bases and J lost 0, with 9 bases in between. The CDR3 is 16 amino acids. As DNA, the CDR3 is TGCGCCAGCAGCTTGGAGGGCACCACGAACACCGGGGAGCTGTTTTTT. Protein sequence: CASSLEGTTNTGELFF.

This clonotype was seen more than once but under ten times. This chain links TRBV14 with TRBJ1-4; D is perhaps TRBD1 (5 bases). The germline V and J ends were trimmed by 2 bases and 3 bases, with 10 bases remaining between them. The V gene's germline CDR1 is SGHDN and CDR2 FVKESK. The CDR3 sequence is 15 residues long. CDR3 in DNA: TGTGCCAGCAGCCAAAGGACACCGTCTAATGAAAAACTGTTTTTT. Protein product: CASSQRTPSNEKLFF.

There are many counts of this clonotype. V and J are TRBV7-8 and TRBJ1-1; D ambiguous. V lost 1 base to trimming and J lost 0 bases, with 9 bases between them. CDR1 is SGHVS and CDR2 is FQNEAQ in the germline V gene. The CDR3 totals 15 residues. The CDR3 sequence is CASSLDQDLNTEAFF. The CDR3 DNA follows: TGTGCCAGCAGCTTAGACCAGGATTTGAACACTGAAGCTTTCTTT. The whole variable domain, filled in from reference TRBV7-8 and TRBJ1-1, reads GAGVSQSPRYKVAKRGQDVALRCDPISGHVSLFWYQQALGQGPEFLTYFQNEAQLDKSGLPSDRFFAERPEGSVSTLKIQRTQQEDSAVYLCASSLDQDLNTEAFFGQGTRLTVV.

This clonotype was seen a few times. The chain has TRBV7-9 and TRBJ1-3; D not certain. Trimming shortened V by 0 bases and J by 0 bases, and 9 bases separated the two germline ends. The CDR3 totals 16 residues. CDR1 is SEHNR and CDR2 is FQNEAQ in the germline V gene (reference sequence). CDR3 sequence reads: CASSLALSYSGNTIYF. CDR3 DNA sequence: TGTGCCAGCAGCTTAGCCCTTTCCTACTCTGGAAACACCATATATTTT.

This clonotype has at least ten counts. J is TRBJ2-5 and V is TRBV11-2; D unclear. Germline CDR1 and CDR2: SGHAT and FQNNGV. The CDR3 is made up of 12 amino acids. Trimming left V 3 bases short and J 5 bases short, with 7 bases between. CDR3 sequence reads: CASSFTEETQYF. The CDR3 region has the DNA TGTGCCAGCAGCTTCACCGAGGAGACCCAGTACTTC.

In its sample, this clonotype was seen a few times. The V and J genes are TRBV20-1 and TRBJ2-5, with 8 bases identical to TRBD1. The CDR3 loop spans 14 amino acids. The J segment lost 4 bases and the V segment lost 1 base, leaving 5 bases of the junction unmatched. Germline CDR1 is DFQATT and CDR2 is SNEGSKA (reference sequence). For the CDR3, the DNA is TGCAGTGCTAGAGTTGGGACAGGATTAGAGACCCAGTACTTC. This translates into CSARVGTGLETQYF.

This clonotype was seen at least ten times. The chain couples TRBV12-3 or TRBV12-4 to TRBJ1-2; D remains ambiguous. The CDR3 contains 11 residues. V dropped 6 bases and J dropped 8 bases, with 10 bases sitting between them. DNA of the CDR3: TGTGCCAGCAGCCACGGTTGGGGCTACACCTTC. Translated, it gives CASSHGWGYTF.

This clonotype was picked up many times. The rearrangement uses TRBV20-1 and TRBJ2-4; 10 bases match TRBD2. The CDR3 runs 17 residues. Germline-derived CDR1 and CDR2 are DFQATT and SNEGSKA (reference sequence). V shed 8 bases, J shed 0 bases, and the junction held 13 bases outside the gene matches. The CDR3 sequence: CSSTGLAGVLAKNIQYF. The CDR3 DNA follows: TGCAGTTCAACGGGTCTAGCGGGAGTCCTAGCCAAAAACATTCAGTACTTC.

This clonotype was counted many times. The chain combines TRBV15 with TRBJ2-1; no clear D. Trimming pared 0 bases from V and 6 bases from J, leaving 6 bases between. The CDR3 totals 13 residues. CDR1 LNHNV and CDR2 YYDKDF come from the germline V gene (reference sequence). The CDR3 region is CATSRDGLNEQFF. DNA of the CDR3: TGTGCCACCAGCAGAGATGGGCTCAATGAGCAGTTCTTC.

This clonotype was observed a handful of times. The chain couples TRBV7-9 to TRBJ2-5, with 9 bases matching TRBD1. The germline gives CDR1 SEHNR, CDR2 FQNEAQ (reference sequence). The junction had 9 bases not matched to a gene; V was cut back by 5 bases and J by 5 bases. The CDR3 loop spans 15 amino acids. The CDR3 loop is CASSTLDRGEETQYF. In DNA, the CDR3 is TGTGCCAGCAGCACCCTCGACAGGGGGGAGGAGACCCAGTACTTC. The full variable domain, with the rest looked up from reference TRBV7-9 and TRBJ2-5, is DTGVSQNPRHKITKRGQNVTFRCDPISEHNRLYWYRQTLGQGPEFLTYFQNEAQLEKSRLLSDRFSAERPKGSFSTLEIQRTEQGDSAMYLCASSTLDRGEETQYFGPGTRLLVL.

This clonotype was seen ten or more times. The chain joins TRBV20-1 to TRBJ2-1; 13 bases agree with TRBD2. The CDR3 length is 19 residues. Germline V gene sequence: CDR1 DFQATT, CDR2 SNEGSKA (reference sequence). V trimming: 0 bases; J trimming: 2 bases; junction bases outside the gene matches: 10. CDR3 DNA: TGCAGTGCTAGAGAGGGGGGACTAGCGGGGCCCCTTACCTACAATGAGCAGTTCTTC. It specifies CSAREGGLAGPLTYNEQFF.

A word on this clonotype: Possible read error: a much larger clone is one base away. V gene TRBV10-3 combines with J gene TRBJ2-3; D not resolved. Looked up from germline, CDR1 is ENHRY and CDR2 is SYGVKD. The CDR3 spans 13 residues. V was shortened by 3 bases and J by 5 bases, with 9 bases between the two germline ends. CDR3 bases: TGTGCCATCAGTGAACCCCGCAGAGATACGCAGTATTTT. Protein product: CAISEPRRDTQYF.

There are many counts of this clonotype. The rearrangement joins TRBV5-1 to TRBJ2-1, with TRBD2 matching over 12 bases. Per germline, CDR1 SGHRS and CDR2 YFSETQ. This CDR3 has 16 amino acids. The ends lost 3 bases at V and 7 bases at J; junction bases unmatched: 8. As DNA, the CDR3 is TGCGCCAGCAGCTGGAGGACTAGCGGGGCTCAGAATGAGCAGTTCTTC. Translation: CASSWRTSGAQNEQFF.

The CDR3 DNA reads as TGTGCCTGGAGAGGCCTTGGCGGGGAGCTGTTTTTT. The encoded protein is CAWRGLGGELFF. The chain joins TRBV30 to TRBJ2-2; no reliable D call. The CDR3 has 12 amino acids. Trimming shortened V by 3 bases and J by 7 bases, and 9 bases separated the two germline ends. Per germline, CDR1 GTSNPN and CDR2 SVGIG (reference sequence). Based on the CDR3 plus reference TRBV30 and TRBJ2-2, the full variable domain is SQTIHQWPATLVQPVGSPLSLECTVEGTSNPNLYWYRQAAGRGLQLLFYSVGIGQISSEVPQNLSASRPQDRQFILSSKKLLLSDSGFYLCAWRGLGGELFFGEGSRLTVL.

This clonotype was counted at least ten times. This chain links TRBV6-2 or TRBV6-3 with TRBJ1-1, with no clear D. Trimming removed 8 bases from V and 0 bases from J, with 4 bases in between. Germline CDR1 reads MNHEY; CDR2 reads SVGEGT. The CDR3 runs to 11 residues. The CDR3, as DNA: TGTGCCAGCGAGTTGAACACTGAAGCTTTCTTT. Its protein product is CASELNTEAFF.

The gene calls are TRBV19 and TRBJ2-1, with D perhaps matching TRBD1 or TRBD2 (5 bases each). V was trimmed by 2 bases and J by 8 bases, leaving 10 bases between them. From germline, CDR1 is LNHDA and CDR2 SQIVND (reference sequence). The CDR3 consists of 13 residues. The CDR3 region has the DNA TGTGCCAGTAGTATACTAGGGACCGATGAGCAGTTCTTC. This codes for CASSILGTDEQFF.

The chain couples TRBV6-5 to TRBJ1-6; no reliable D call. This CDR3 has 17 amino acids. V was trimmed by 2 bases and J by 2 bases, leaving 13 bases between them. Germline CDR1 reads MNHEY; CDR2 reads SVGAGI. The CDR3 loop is CASSYVSLGAYNSPLHF. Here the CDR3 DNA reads TGTGCCAGCAGTTACGTGTCTCTTGGCGCCTATAATTCACCCCTCCACTTT.

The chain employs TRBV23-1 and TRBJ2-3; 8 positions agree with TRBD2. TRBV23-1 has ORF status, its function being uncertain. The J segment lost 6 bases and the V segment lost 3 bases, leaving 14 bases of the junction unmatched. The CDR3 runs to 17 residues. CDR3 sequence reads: CASSQPGKRELVDTQYF. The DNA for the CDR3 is TGCGCCAGCAGTCAGCCAGGGAAGCGGGAGCTGGTGGATACGCAGTATTTT.

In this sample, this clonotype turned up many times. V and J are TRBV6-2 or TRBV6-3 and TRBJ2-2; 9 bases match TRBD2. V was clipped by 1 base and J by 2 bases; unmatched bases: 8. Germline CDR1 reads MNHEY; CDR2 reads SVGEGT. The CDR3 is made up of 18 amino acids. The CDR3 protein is CASSYLGLANLNTGELFF. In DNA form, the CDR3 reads TGTGCCAGCAGTTACTTAGGACTAGCGAATCTCAACACCGGGGAGCTGTTTTTT.